This passage covers 26 T cell receptor beta chains from one sample sequenced in a study of T-cell reconstitution after alpha-beta-depleted transplantation in children. Using unique molecular identifiers, the investigators prepared the TCRbeta library. From the PCR reads, TCRdb called clonotypes with MiXCR, one entry per CDR3 protein. Of about 60,000 distinct CDR3 sequences detected, roughly 45% appear once; the ten largest clones hold around 98%. The input for sequencing was PBMCs, mostly from graft donor cells, taken 360 days after TCRalphabeta/CD19-depleted stem cell transplant. These receptor sequences come from a male patient between 5 and 17 years old who had a stem cell transplant for acute lymphoblastic leukemia, so the T cells may come from the graft donor.

This clonotype was detected a few times. CDR3 in DNA: TGCGCCAGCAGCTTGGGACTAGCGGGAGGCTACGAGCAGTACTTC. It is translated as CASSLGLAGGYEQYF. The J gene is TRBJ2-7, the V gene TRBV5-1; the match to TRBD2 covers 13 bases. Per the germline V gene, CDR1 is SGHRS and CDR2 is YFSETQ. This CDR3 region has 15 residues. The V and J ends lost 0 bases and 3 bases, in that order; junction bases with no gene match: 0.

This clonotype has more than one count but fewer than ten. The CDR3 DNA reads as TGTGCCAGCAGCTTAGGGACAGGGTTAGTCGTAGAGACCCAGTACTTC. This gives the protein CASSLGTGLVVETQYF. This sequence joins TRBV7-8 and TRBJ2-5, with TRBD1 matching 8 bases. With V trimmed by 1 base and J by 4 bases, 8 bases remained unmatched. The CDR3 has 16 amino acids. Germline lookup yields CDR1 SGHVS and CDR2 FQNEAQ.

This clonotype was detected a few times. This rearrangement joins TRBV14 to TRBJ2-3; tentative D call: TRBD1 (6 bases). Germline V gene lookup returns CDR1 SGHDN and CDR2 FVKESK. The CDR3 spans 15 residues. Trimming cost V 0 bases and J 5 bases, with 12 bases left between them. This CDR3 reads CASSQEQGAGDTQYF. The CDR3 nucleotides are TGTGCCAGCAGCCAAGAACAGGGCGCCGGAGATACGCAGTATTTT. The full variable domain, with the rest looked up from reference TRBV14 and TRBJ2-3, is EAGVTQFPSHSVIEKGQTVTLRCDPISGHDNLYWYRRVMGKEIKFLLHFVKESKQDESGMPNNRFLAERTGGTYSTLKVQPAELEDSGVYFCASSQEQGAGDTQYFGPGTRLTVL.

This chain uses TRBV12-3 or TRBV12-4 with TRBJ2-2; TRBD1 might be the D (6 bases). The CDR3 runs to 15 residues. V was pared by 2 bases and J by 5 bases, with 12 bases between. CDR3: CASSLWGPGTGELFF. CDR3 DNA: TGTGCCAGCAGTTTATGGGGGCCGGGGACCGGGGAGCTGTTTTTT.

This rearrangement joins TRBV12-3 or TRBV12-4 to TRBJ2-5, with 10 bases lining up with TRBD1. Losses at the gene ends were 3 bases for V and 4 bases for J; bases not matched to a gene: 2. The CDR3 sequence is 14 residues long. CDR3 nucleotides: TGTGCCAGCAGTTTGGGACAGGGGAGAGAGACCCAGTACTTC. This codes for CASSLGQGRETQYF.

The V call is TRBV27, the J call TRBJ2-7, with TRBD1 matching 9 bases. This CDR3 has 14 residues. V shed 7 bases, J shed 5 bases, and the junction held 9 bases outside the gene matches. Germline V gene sequence: CDR1 MNHEY, CDR2 SMNVEV (reference sequence). CDR3 bases: TGTGCCAGCAATGGACAGGGGCCCTCGAACGAGCAGTACTTC. The encoded protein is CASNGQGPSNEQYF.

The gene calls are TRBV7-2 and TRBJ2-5, with TRBD2 matching 13 bases. This CDR3 contains 15 residues. Germline loops: CDR1 SGHTA, CDR2 FQGNSA. Trimming removed 4 bases from V and 4 bases from J; junction bases left unmatched: 3. The CDR3 here is CASSSRTSGRETQYF. Written as DNA, the CDR3 is TGTGCCAGCAGCTCCCGGACTAGCGGGAGAGAGACCCAGTACTTC.

The chain links TRBV11-1 to TRBJ1-2; TRBD1 matches 7 bases. The CDR3 has 14 amino acids. The V gene's germline CDR1 is SGHAT and CDR2 FQDESV (reference sequence). Trimming at V came to 3 bases and at J to 4 bases, leaving 5 bases not matched to a gene. DNA for the CDR3: TGTGCCAGCAGCTTTGCAGGGGGGCCCTATGGCTACACCTTC. This sequence encodes CASSFAGGPYGYTF.

This clonotype was observed a handful of times. This chain's CDR3 is CASSSTGLSNEQFF. Written as DNA, the CDR3 is TGTGCCAGCAGTTCCACGGGACTCTCCAATGAGCAGTTCTTC. This sequence joins TRBV12-3 or TRBV12-4 and TRBJ2-1; a weak D match, TRBD2 (6 bases). Trimming cost V 4 bases and J 6 bases, with 13 bases left between them. The CDR3 consists of 14 residues.

The J gene is TRBJ2-7, the V gene TRBV7-8, with unresolved D. V was trimmed by 5 bases and J by 0 bases, leaving 8 bases between them. Per germline, CDR1 SGHVS and CDR2 FQNEAQ. The CDR3 consists of 13 residues. CDR3 sequence: CASSPAASYEQYF. CDR3 coding DNA: TGTGCCAGCAGCCCCGCGGCCTCCTACGAGCAGTACTTC.

This clonotype was detected many times. The chain uses TRBV20-1 and TRBJ2-1; D is undetermined. Trimming pared 0 bases from V and 0 bases from J, leaving 12 bases between. In germline, CDR1 is DFQATT, CDR2 SNEGSKA (reference sequence). The CDR3 extends over 16 amino acids. The CDR3 sequence is CSARDLGGSSYNEQFF. CDR3 DNA sequence: TGCAGTGCTAGAGATCTGGGCGGTAGCTCCTACAATGAGCAGTTCTTC.

A few counts support this clonotype. The genes are TRBV15 and TRBJ2-5; D may correspond to TRBD1 or TRBD2 (5 bases each). CDR3 length equals 13 residues. Germline-derived CDR1 and CDR2 are LNHNV and YYDKDF (reference sequence). The V end was cut by 3 bases, the J end by 2 bases, with 7 bases between. The CDR3 loop is CATSRGVQETQYF. The CDR3 coding sequence is TGTGCCACCAGCAGGGGGGTACAAGAGACCCAGTACTTC.

The chain recombines TRBV7-9 with TRBJ1-2; D is uncertain. CDR1 is SEHNR, CDR2 FQNEAQ, per germline (reference sequence). CDR3 size: 15 residues. V was cut by 0 bases and J by 4 bases, with 12 bases left in between. CDR3 amino acids: CASSLARGETYGYTF. The DNA for the CDR3 is TGTGCCAGCAGCTTAGCGCGGGGAGAAACCTATGGCTACACCTTC.

V gene TRBV4-3 combines with J gene TRBJ2-7; D remains unclear. V lost 1 base to trimming and J lost 0 bases, with 10 bases between them. Germline CDR1 is LGHNA and CDR2 is YSLEER. This CDR3 spans 15 amino acids. CDR3 DNA: TGCGCCAGCAGCCAAGGGTCAGCCAGCTCCTACGAGCAGTACTTC. Encoded protein: CASSQGSASSYEQYF.

The chain joins TRBV29-1 to TRBJ2-1; tentative D call: TRBD2 (7 bases). V was trimmed by 7 bases and J by 1 base, leaving 14 bases between them. Germline V CDR1 and CDR2: SQVTM, ANQGSEA. The CDR3 contains 14 residues. CDR3 amino acids: CSARGGGSYNEQFF. DNA for the CDR3: TGCAGCGCCAGAGGGGGAGGGTCCTACAATGAGCAGTTCTTC.

This clonotype came up a few times. The CDR3 nucleotides read TGCGCCAGCAGCTTGGGGGACAGGGAGACGTTTGAGCAGTACTTC. Residues: CASSLGDRETFEQYF. This rearrangement joins TRBV5-1 to TRBJ2-7; 9 positions match TRBD1. V was pared by 0 bases and J by 7 bases, with 8 bases of the junction left unmatched. The germline gives CDR1 SGHRS, CDR2 YFSETQ. The CDR3 is made up of 15 amino acids.

This chain connects TRBV12-3 or TRBV12-4 to TRBJ2-3, with D possibly matching TRBD2 (6 bases). The CDR3 loop spans 15 amino acids. Trimming left V 2 bases short and J 1 base short, with 10 bases between. The CDR3 sequence is CASSLSGGGTDTQYF. For the CDR3, the DNA is TGTGCCAGCAGTTTATCTGGCGGGGGCACAGATACGCAGTATTTT.

The chain links TRBV11-3 to TRBJ1-1; D is undetermined. The CDR3 consists of 13 residues. CDR1 SGHNT and CDR2 YENEEA come from the germline V gene. V shed 1 base and J shed 3 bases, with 6 bases lying between them. The CDR3 reads CASSLASYTEAFF. The CDR3 DNA sequence: TGTGCCAGCAGCTTAGCTTCCTACACTGAAGCTTTCTTT. Complete variable domain (other parts from reference TRBV11-3 and TRBJ1-1): EAGVVQSPRYKIIEKKQPVAFWCNPISGHNTLYWYLQNLGQGPELLIRYENEEAVDDSQLPKDRFSAERLKGVDSTLKIQPAELGDSAVYLCASSLASYTEAFFGQGTRLTVV.

The chain carries TRBV27 and TRBJ1-2; TRBD1 matches at 9 bases. The V gene's germline CDR1 is MNHEY and CDR2 SMNVEV (reference sequence). V was pared by 2 bases and J by 3 bases, with 1 base of the junction left unmatched. This CDR3 spans 14 amino acids. CDR3 in amino acids: CASSLTGGYYGYTF. CDR3 in DNA: TGTGCCAGCAGTTTAACAGGGGGCTACTATGGCTACACCTTC.

This clonotype has just one count. The chain joins TRBV29-1 to TRBJ2-6; 7 bases line up with TRBD1. CDR3 size: 16 residues. Germline CDR1 is SQVTM and CDR2 is ANQGSEA. J lost 0 bases, V lost 7 bases, and 9 bases had no gene match. The CDR3 sequence: CSASGQVDSGANVLTF. CDR3 nucleotide sequence: TGCAGCGCTTCCGGACAGGTCGACTCTGGGGCCAACGTCCTGACTTTC.

The genes are TRBV20-1 and TRBJ2-1; D perhaps matches TRBD2 (6 bases). Germline lookup yields CDR1 DFQATT and CDR2 SNEGSKA (reference sequence). This CDR3 region has 14 residues. Trimming removed 2 bases from V and 7 bases from J, with 15 bases in between. The CDR3 DNA reads TGCAGTGCTAGAAACGCGGGACCTTCTAATGAGCAGTTCTTC. Translation gives CSARNAGPSNEQFF.

DNA of the CDR3: TGCGCCAGCAGCCAAGAGGGGATCCAAACAAGCGGGAGCACAATTCAGTACTTC. This codes for CASSQEGIQTSGSTIQYF. The rearrangement joins TRBV4-1 to TRBJ2-7, with TRBD2 identical over 8 bases. The CDR3 is 18 residues long. J gave up 10 bases and V 0 bases, and 20 bases lay outside the gene matches. Germline V gene sequence: CDR1 MGHRA, CDR2 YSYEKL.

The V call is TRBV12-3 or TRBV12-4, the J call TRBJ2-1; D not certain. Trimming left V 4 bases short and J 1 base short, with 11 bases between. The CDR3 totals 15 residues. The CDR3 DNA reads as TGTGCCAGCAGTTCGACGGCGGCTTCCTACAATGAGCAGTTCTTC. This sequence encodes CASSSTAASYNEQFF.

The CDR3 nucleotides are TGTGCCAGCAGCGTGGGCGGGAGGGCCAAAGAGACCCAGTACTTC. It codes for CASSVGGRAKETQYF. J is TRBJ2-5 and V is TRBV9, with TRBD2 matching over 9 bases. The CDR3 covers 15 residues. Germline V gene lookup returns CDR1 SGDLS and CDR2 YYNGEE. Trimming cost V 2 bases and J 3 bases; bases outside gene matches: 5.

The V and J genes are TRBV6-1 and TRBJ2-1, with TRBD1 identical over 12 bases. Germline CDR1 and CDR2: MNHNS and SASEGT. CDR3 size: 16 residues. The junction had 7 bases not matched to a gene; V was cut back by 6 bases and J by 4 bases. CDR3 nucleotides: TGTGCCAGCAGGGGGACAGGGGGCGCGTCGTACAATGAGCAGTTCTTC. This translates into CASRGTGGASYNEQFF.

The J gene is TRBJ2-7, the V gene TRBV4-1, with D possibly TRBD2 on 5 matching bases. Trimming left V 0 bases short and J 1 base short, with 7 bases between. Germline assignment: CDR1 MGHRA and CDR2 YSYEKL. This CDR3 spans 14 amino acids. CDR3 amino acids: CASSQDRGSYEQYF. In DNA form, the CDR3 reads TGCGCCAGCAGCCAAGACCGCGGGTCCTACGAGCAGTACTTC.